What follows are 27 T cell receptor beta chains derived from one specimen sequenced in a study of T cells in Graves' hyperthyroidism and ophthalmopathy. Regions amplified from RNA transcripts were the TCR beta CDR3 regions. First-round RT-PCR targeting the TCR CDR3 was performed with the HTBI primer set. TCRdb re-analysed the multiplex PCR reads in MiXCR, keeping a single row per CDR3 protein. The sample includes hundreds of thousands of distinct CDR3 sequences, about a third of them seen just once. Material: blood. These receptors all come from a middle-aged woman with Graves' hyperthyroidism.

The V gene is TRBV2, the J gene TRBJ2-7; a possible D gene is TRBD2 (5 bases). Trimming removed 7 bases from V and 7 bases from J, with 20 bases in between. This CDR3 contains 14 residues. The V gene's germline CDR1 is SNHLY and CDR2 FYNNEI. The CDR3 loop reads CASMRESSYNEQYF. DNA of the CDR3: TGTGCCAGCATGAGGGAAAGCTCCTACAATGAGCAGTACTTC.

This rearrangement joins TRBV2 to TRBJ1-2; D is perhaps TRBD1 (6 bases). V gave up 11 bases and J gave up 3 bases, with 16 bases separating them. The CDR3 loop spans 13 amino acids. Germline CDR1 reads SNHLY; CDR2 reads FYNNEI. In DNA, the CDR3 is TGTGCCGGCCCCCGGGACATGGACTATGGCTACACCTTC. Protein product: CAGPRDMDYGYTF.

The rearrangement links TRBV20-1 to TRBJ1-6; D might be TRBD1 (6 bases). The CDR3 runs to 13 residues. Trimming left V 7 bases short and J 10 bases short, with 17 bases between. Germline CDR1 DFQATT, CDR2 SNEGSKA (reference sequence). CDR3 DNA sequence: TGCAGTGTCAGGCCTTTTAGGGGGTCACCCCTCCACTTT. The encoded protein is CSVRPFRGSPLHF.

This clonotype was found many times. V usage is TRBV7-9 and J usage is TRBJ2-7; no firm D call. The CDR3 consists of 11 residues. Germline-derived CDR1 and CDR2 are SEHNR and FQNEAQ (reference sequence). Trimming cost V 3 bases and J 6 bases, with 6 bases left between them. CDR3 region: CASSFHAEQYF. The CDR3 DNA reads TGTGCCAGCAGCTTCCATGCCGAGCAGTACTTC.

J is TRBJ2-5 and V is TRBV25-1, with unresolved D. CDR1 is MGHDK and CDR2 is SYGVNS in the germline V gene. V lost 9 bases, J lost 4 bases, and 15 bases lay in between. The CDR3 contains 13 residues. The DNA of the CDR3 is TGTGCCAGTGATCCGCCGTCTGCAGAGACCCAGTACTTC. Its translation: CASDPPSAETQYF.

Concerning this clonotype itself: Without the conserved terminal phenylalanine or tryptophan, this CDR3 likely stems from a read error. The rearrangement joins TRBV5-1 to TRBJ2-7; 7 bases agree with TRBD2. The J segment lost 0 bases and the V segment lost 4 bases, leaving 13 bases of the junction unmatched. CDR3 length: 17 amino acids. The germline V gene has CDR1 SGHRS and CDR2 YFSETQ. The CDR3 nucleotides read TGCGCCAGCAGCCAATTAGCCGGGGGGAGGAGCTCCTACGAGCAGTACCTC. It codes for CASSQLAGGRSSYEQYL.

The rearrangement joins TRBV4-2 to TRBJ2-7; 12 nucleotides match TRBD2. The CDR3 spans 17 residues. Germline V gene lookup returns CDR1 LGHNA and CDR2 YNFKEQ. Germline trimming cut 1 base from V and 1 base from J; bases unmatched to any gene: 5. The CDR3 region has the DNA TGTGCCAGCAGCCAAGGTACGGGACTAGCGGGTTCCTACGAGCAGTACTTC. This codes for CASSQGTGLAGSYEQYF.

This clonotype has a handful of counts. The rearrangement uses TRBV14 and TRBJ2-2; D possibly matches TRBD1 or TRBD2 (5 bases each). The V gene's germline CDR1 is SGHDN and CDR2 FVKESK. Trimming stripped 0 bases from V and 2 bases from J, with 13 bases between. The CDR3 has 17 residues. Here the CDR3 reads CASSQEYGTDNTGELFF. Written as DNA, the CDR3 is TGTGCCAGCAGCCAAGAGTATGGGACGGATAACACCGGGGAGCTGTTTTTT.

Turning to this clonotype: A much larger clone sits a single nucleotide away, making a read error possible. The V gene is TRBV29-1, the J gene TRBJ2-2; perhaps TRBD2 as D (6 bases). The CDR3 is 10 residues long. Germline CDR1 reads SQVTM; CDR2 reads ANQGSEA. The CDR3 protein is CSVGGGELLF. The CDR3 DNA follows: TGCAGCGTTGGAGGCGGGGAGCTGCTTTTT.

This clonotype was seen at least ten times. The chain uses TRBV7-2 and TRBJ2-7; TRBD2 aligns across 7 bases. With 10 bases clipped from V and 1 base from J, the junction kept 4 bases outside the gene matches. Germline V gives CDR1 SGHTA, CDR2 FQGNSA. This CDR3 contains 12 residues. The CDR3 nucleotides read TGTGCCATTGGGGGGGAATCCTACGAGCAGTACTTC. This gives the protein CAIGGESYEQYF. Full variable domain (remainder filled in from reference TRBV7-2 and TRBJ2-7): GAGVSQSPSNKVTEKGKDVELRCDPISGHTALYWYRQSLGQGLEFLIYFQGNSAPDKSGLPSDRFSAERTGGSVSTLTIQRTQQEDSAVYLCAIGGESYEQYFGPGTRLTVT.

This chain connects TRBV20-1 to TRBJ1-5; 9 bases are a match to TRBD1. This CDR3 contains 19 residues. The V gene's germline CDR1 is DFQATT and CDR2 SNEGSKA (reference sequence). V lost 0 bases and J lost 2; bases outside the gene matches: 14. The CDR3 DNA reads TGCAGTGCTAGAGATATCCAGACAGGGGGTAGTAGGGGCAATCAGCCCCAGCATTTT. This sequence encodes CSARDIQTGGSRGNQPQHF.

The rearrangement uses TRBV7-9 and TRBJ2-1; 9 bases line up with TRBD1. The CDR3 has 16 amino acids. CDR1 SEHNR and CDR2 FQNEAQ come from the germline V gene (reference sequence). The V and J ends lost 2 bases and 5 bases, in that order; junction bases with no gene match: 7. The CDR3 nucleotides are TGTGCCAGCAGCTTACCACCCGGGACAGGGAACAATGAGCAGTTCTTC. Translation gives CASSLPPGTGNNEQFF.

As for this clonotype: A much larger clone differs from this one at a single base, so this may be a read error. The chain recombines TRBV10-1 with TRBJ1-1; D not certain. The CDR3 has 13 residues. In germline, CDR1 is WNHNN, CDR2 SYGVQD (reference sequence). This CDR3 is CANSIRTTAEAFF. DNA for the CDR3: TGCGCCAACAGTATTAGGACCACCGCTGAAGCTTTCTTT.

This clonotype has at least ten counts. The chain couples TRBV20-1 to TRBJ1-1, with 7 bases identical to TRBD1. Germline V gene lookup returns CDR1 DFQATT and CDR2 SNEGSKA (reference sequence). Trimming took 5 bases from V and 5 from J; bases not matched to a gene: 8. This CDR3 region has 13 residues. The CDR3 is CSAQDRLGTEAFF. In DNA form, the CDR3 reads TGCAGTGCTCAGGACAGGTTGGGTACTGAAGCTTTCTTT.

V gene TRBV20-1 combines with J gene TRBJ2-7; 10 nucleotides line up with TRBD2. Germline values: CDR1 DFQATT, CDR2 SNEGSKA (reference sequence). V lost 4 bases to trimming and J lost 0 bases; unmatched junction nucleotides: 6. The CDR3 contains 15 residues. In DNA form, the CDR3 reads TGCAGTGCTAAACCTTGGACTAGCGGCTCCTACGAGCAGTACTTC. It translates to CSAKPWTSGSYEQYF.

Many counts were recorded for this clonotype. The chain couples TRBV6-1 to TRBJ1-5; D is undetermined. The CDR3 covers 15 residues. With 0 bases removed from V and 6 bases from J, the gap between germline ends came to 12 bases. Germline CDR1 MNHNS, CDR2 SASEGT. The CDR3 region is CASSEAHGEGQPQHF. CDR3 in DNA: TGTGCCAGCAGTGAAGCGCATGGGGAGGGTCAGCCCCAGCATTTT.

CDR3 sequence: CASSGSTKPRPYEQYF. As DNA, the CDR3 is TGTGCCAGCAGCGGATCCACCAAGCCACGACCTTACGAGCAGTACTTC. This sequence joins TRBV14 and TRBJ2-7; no clear D gene. Germline V CDR1 and CDR2: SGHDN, FVKESK. This CDR3 region has 16 residues. V lost 5 bases and J 4 bases, leaving 21 bases between the germline ends. Full variable domain (missing parts from reference TRBV14 and TRBJ2-7): EAGVTQFPSHSVIEKGQTVTLRCDPISGHDNLYWYRRVMGKEIKFLLHFVKESKQDESGMPNNRFLAERTGGTYSTLKVQPAELEDSGVYFCASSGSTKPRPYEQYFGPGTRLTVT.

V is TRBV7-9 and J is TRBJ2-5, with 10 bases identical to TRBD2. The V segment lost 1 base and the J segment 5 bases; nucleotides outside the gene matches: 4. This CDR3 region has 15 residues. Germline values: CDR1 SEHNR, CDR2 FQNEAQ (reference sequence). This chain's CDR3 is CASSLVGLAPETQYF. In DNA form, the CDR3 reads TGTGCCAGCAGCTTAGTGGGACTAGCGCCCGAGACCCAGTACTTC. Together with reference TRBV7-9 and TRBJ2-5, the CDR3 gives the full variable domain: DTGVSQNPRHKITKRGQNVTFRCDPISEHNRLYWYRQTLGQGPEFLTYFQNEAQLEKSRLLSDRFSAERPKGSFSTLEIQRTEQGDSAMYLCASSLVGLAPETQYFGPGTRLLVL.

This clonotype was counted only a few times. The V gene is TRBV28, the J gene TRBJ1-2, with no clear D. Germline V gene data show CDR1 as MDHEN and CDR2 as SYDVKM. Trimming shortened V by 0 bases and J by 6 bases, and 5 bases separated the two germline ends. CDR3 length: 12 residues. CDR3: CASSLWQDGYTF. CDR3 nucleotides: TGTGCCAGCAGTTTATGGCAGGATGGCTACACCTTC.

The chain couples TRBV6-5 to TRBJ2-5; a possible D gene is TRBD2 (5 bases). Germline-derived CDR1 and CDR2 are MNHEY and SVGAGI. This CDR3 contains 13 residues. V dropped 7 bases and J dropped 4 bases, with 13 bases sitting between them. CDR3 residues: CASNPPGVETQYF. In nucleotides, the CDR3 is TGTGCCAGCAACCCCCCCGGGGTAGAGACCCAGTACTTC.

This clonotype was recorded at least ten times. J is TRBJ1-1 and V is TRBV9; D is perhaps TRBD1 (6 bases). The CDR3 extends over 13 amino acids. Germline loops: CDR1 SGDLS, CDR2 YYNGEE. Trimming removed 3 bases at V and 4 bases at J, with 10 bases between. CDR3 amino acids: CASSGRGSTEAFF. The CDR3 DNA reads as TGTGCCAGCAGCGGCAGGGGTAGCACTGAAGCTTTCTTT.

The chain recombines TRBV4-1 with TRBJ2-5, with TRBD2 matching 8 bases. The CDR3 sequence is 16 residues long. V lost 2 bases to trimming and J lost 0 bases; unmatched junction nucleotides: 5. Germline loops: CDR1 MGHRA, CDR2 YSYEKL. The CDR3 coding sequence is TGCGCCAGCAGCCAACATAGCGGGGCCTACCAAGAGACCCAGTACTTC. Its translation is CASSQHSGAYQETQYF.

The J gene is TRBJ1-5, the V gene TRBV7-9, with D hard to call. The V end was cut by 6 bases, the J end by 7 bases, with 16 bases between. The CDR3 spans 14 residues. Germline values: CDR1 SEHNR, CDR2 FQNEAQ (reference sequence). The CDR3 region has the DNA TGTGCCAGCAGTTACGACGGGGATCTGCAGCCCCAGCATTTT. Translating it yields CASSYDGDLQPQHF.

This chain joins TRBV29-1 and TRBJ2-4; TRBD2 might be the D (5 bases). This CDR3 is built from 12 residues. The germline CDR1 and CDR2 sequences are SQVTM and ANQGSEA. V lost 5 bases and J 8 bases, leaving 13 bases between the germline ends. The CDR3 sequence: CSVPTAGDIQYF. CDR3 coding DNA: TGCAGCGTTCCCACGGCCGGGGACATTCAGTACTTC.

CDR3 in amino acids: CASNHRDRGLETQYF. CDR3 nucleotides: TGTGCCAGCAACCACCGGGACAGGGGGCTGGAGACCCAGTACTTC. The chain employs TRBV6-5 and TRBJ2-5, with TRBD1 identical over 12 bases. The J segment lost 5 bases and the V segment lost 7 bases, leaving 8 bases of the junction unmatched. The CDR3 consists of 15 residues. Germline values: CDR1 MNHEY, CDR2 SVGAGI.

This clonotype was seen ten or more times. The rearrangement joins TRBV7-2 to TRBJ2-7; 7 bases line up with TRBD1. CDR1 and CDR2 from the germline V gene are SGHTA and FQGNSA. V shed 7 bases and J 3 bases; nucleotides not matched to a gene: 21. The CDR3 totals 18 residues. Here the CDR3 reads CASTLRGRGKKWGYEQYF. CDR3 bases: TGTGCCAGCACCCTCCGGGGCAGGGGGAAAAAGTGGGGCTACGAGCAGTACTTC.

The V call is TRBV12-3 or TRBV12-4, the J call TRBJ1-1, with D perhaps matching TRBD1 (6 bases). Trimming took 2 bases from V and 0 from J, leaving 22 bases between them. The CDR3 consists of 19 residues. Here the CDR3 DNA reads TGTGCCAGCAGTTTAACAAGCCGAGGGGGGAGGCGCATGAACACTGAAGCTTTCTTT. It yields the protein CASSLTSRGGRRMNTEAFF.